This T cell receptor (beta chain) was observed in a study of blood T cell repertoires in COVID-19. Participants came from 20 to 25 US areas, aged roughly 18 to 95 years. Per the original methods: Amplifying reference gene primers gave estimates of nucleated cell counts. The data were produced by immunoSEQ multiplex PCR, yet TCRdb's version contains in-frame clones alone and is incomplete. V and J calls and clone size follow that table, whereas D and trimming were derived from the DNA. The sample contains hundreds of thousands of clones, roughly 86% of which appear only once. Trimming at V came to 4 bases and at J to 13 bases, leaving 12 bases not matched to a gene. CDR3 length equals 15 residues. Germline-derived CDR1 and CDR2 are MNHEY and SVGAGI.

The chain uses TRBV6-5 and TRBJ1-5, with 11 bases aligning to TRBD1. This clonotype originated in a woman younger than 45 who had recovered from COVID-19. The specimen sequenced was PBMCs or T cells enriched from blood (not recorded which). The CDR3 spells CASSSGNRGQGGQHF. In nucleotides, the CDR3 is TGTGCCAGCAGTTCGGGAAACAGGGGACAGGGGGGTCAGCATTTT.